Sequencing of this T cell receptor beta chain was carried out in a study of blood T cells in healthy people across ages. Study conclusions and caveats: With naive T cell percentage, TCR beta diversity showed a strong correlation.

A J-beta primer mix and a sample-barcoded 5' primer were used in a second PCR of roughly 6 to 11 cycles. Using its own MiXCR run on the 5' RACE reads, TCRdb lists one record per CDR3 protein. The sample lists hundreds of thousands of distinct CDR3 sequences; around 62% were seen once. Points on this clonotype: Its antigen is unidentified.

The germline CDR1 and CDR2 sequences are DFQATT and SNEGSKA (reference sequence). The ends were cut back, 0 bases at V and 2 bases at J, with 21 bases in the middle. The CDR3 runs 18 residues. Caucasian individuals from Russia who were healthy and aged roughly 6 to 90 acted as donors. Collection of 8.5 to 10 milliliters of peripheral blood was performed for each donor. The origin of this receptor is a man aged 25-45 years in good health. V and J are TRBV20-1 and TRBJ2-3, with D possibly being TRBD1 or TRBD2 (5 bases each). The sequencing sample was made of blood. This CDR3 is CSARDYRWTGTITDTQYF. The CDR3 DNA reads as TGCAGTGCTAGAGATTACCGGTGGACTGGGACGATCACAGATACGCAGTATTTT.